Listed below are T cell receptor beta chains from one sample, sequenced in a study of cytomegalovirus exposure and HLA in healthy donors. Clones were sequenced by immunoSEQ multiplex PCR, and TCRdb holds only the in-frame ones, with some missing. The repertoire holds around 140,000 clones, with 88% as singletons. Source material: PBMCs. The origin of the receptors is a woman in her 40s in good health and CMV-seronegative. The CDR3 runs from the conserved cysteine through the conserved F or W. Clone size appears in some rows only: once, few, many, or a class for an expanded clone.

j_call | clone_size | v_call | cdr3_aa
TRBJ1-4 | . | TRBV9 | CASSVGGLLANEKLFF
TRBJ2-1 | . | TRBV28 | CASSLVSGNEQFF
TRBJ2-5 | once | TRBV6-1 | CAISESGEETQYF
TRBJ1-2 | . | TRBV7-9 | CASSGPTYRGYGYTF
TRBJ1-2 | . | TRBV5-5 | CASSLGIALAGGGYTF
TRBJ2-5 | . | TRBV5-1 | CASSLMGLAGEETQYF
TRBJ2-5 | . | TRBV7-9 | CASSAGRETQYF
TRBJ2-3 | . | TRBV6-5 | CASNLAGTDTQYF
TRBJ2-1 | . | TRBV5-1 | CASTQGLYNEQFF
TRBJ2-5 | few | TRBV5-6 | CASSLVGVETQYF
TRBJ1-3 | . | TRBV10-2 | CASRLSSGNTIYF
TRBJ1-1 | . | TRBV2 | CASSSGITEAFF
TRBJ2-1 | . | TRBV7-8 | CASSLATSGVRSVNEQFF
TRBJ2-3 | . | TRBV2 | CASSPGEGRTDTQYF
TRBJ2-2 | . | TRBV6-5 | CASMASGSVGELFF
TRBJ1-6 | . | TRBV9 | CASSVEQGDSPLHF
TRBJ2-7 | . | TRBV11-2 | CASSATSYEQYF
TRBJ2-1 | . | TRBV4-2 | CASSSTSSGTYNEQFF
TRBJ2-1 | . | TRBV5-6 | CASSYATRDNEQFF
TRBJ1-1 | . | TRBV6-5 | CASSSDTTEAFF
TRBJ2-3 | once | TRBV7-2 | CASSFDTTDTQYF
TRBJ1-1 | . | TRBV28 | CASSLRAAMNTEAFF
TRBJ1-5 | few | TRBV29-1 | CSVGWEVGRPQHF
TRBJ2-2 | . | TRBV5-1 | CASQSPAQVVTGELFF
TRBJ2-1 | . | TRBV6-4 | CASSRRLAGGRMDEQFF
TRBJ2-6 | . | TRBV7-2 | CASSPAGSGSWANVLTF
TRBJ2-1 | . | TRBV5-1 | CASSLGGQGYNEQFF
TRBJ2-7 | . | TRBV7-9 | CSSSLDAGSSYEQYF
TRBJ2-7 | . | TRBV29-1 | CSVEGDRVYEQYF
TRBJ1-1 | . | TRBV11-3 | CASSLGTGAATEAFF
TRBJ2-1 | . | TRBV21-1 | CASIVETSGKNETNEQFF
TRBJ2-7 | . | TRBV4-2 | CASSQDRSYEQYF
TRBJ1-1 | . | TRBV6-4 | CASGTRTGVNTEAFF
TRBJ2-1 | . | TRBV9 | CASALTSGGYNEQFF
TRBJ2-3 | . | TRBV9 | CASSVPSGLKSTDTQYF